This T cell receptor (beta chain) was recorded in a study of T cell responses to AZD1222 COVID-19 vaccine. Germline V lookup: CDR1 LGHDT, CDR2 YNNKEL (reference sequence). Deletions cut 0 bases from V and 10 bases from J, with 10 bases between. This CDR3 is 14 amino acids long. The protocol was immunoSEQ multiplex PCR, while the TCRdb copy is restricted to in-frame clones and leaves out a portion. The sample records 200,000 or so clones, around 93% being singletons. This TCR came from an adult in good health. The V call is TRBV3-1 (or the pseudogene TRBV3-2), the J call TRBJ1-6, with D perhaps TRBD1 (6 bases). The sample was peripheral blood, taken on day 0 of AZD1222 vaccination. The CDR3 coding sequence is TGTGCCAGCAGCCAAGACTACAGGGACTCACCCCTCCACTTT. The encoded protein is CASSQDYRDSPLHF.